A selection of T cell receptor beta chains follows, all from one sample in a study of cytomegalovirus exposure and HLA in healthy donors. Using immunoSEQ multiplex PCR, the repertoire was profiled, and TCRdb retains in-frame clones only, with some absent. The table includes about 250,000 clones, 75% to 85% detected once. Material: PBMCs. Source of these receptors: a girl aged 2 to 10 in good health and CMV-seronegative. CDR3s include the opening cysteine and the closing phenylalanine or tryptophan. A D gene is named only where the DNA matches it firmly. The listing skips clone size in some rows; elsewhere it reads once, few, many or a size class.

j_call | d_call | clone_size | v_call | cdr3_aa | cdr3_nt
TRBJ2-1 | TRBD2 | - | TRBV4-1 | CASRIGLADYNEQFF | TGCGCCAGCAGAATAGGACTAGCGGATTACAATGAGCAGTTCTTC
TRBJ2-7 | - | - | TRBV5-4 | CASSLSGATYEQYF | TGTGCCAGCAGCTTGTCCGGTGCCACCTACGAGCAGTACTTC
TRBJ2-1 | TRBD1 | - | TRBV30 | CASDRAGEQFF | TGTGCCAGTGACAGGGCGGGTGAGCAGTTCTTC
TRBJ2-7 | - | - | TRBV10-3 | CAIRDGATAYEQYF | TGTGCCATCAGAGATGGGGCTACCGCATACGAGCAGTACTTC
TRBJ2-1 | TRBD2 | - | TRBV18 | CASSRGTSDSEQFF | TGTGCCAGCTCACGCGGGACTAGCGACAGCGAGCAGTTCTTC
TRBJ2-3 | - | - | TRBV6-5 | CASSYSEGTDTQYF | TGTGCCAGCAGTTACTCGGAGGGTACAGATACGCAGTATTTT
TRBJ2-1 | TRBD2 | - | TRBV9 | CASSVSGTSNEQFF | TGTGCCAGCAGCGTATCCGGGACTAGCAATGAGCAGTTCTTC
TRBJ2-5 | - | - | TRBV5-1 | CASSLGQVNNQETQYF | TGCGCCAGCAGCTTGGGGCAGGTGAATAACCAAGAGACCCAGTACTTC
TRBJ2-2 | TRBD2 | - | TRBV7-3 | CASSSFGTSGGRELFF | TGTGCCAGCAGCTCCTTCGGGACTAGCGGGGGGAGGGAGCTGTTTTTT
TRBJ2-6 | - | - | TRBV2 | CATKLNSEDSGANVLTF | TGTGCCACCAAACTCAACTCAGAGGACTCTGGGGCCAACGTCCTGACTTTC
TRBJ2-3 | TRBD2 | - | TRBV28 | CASSSPSDGRSPDTQYF | TGTGCCAGCAGTTCCCCGTCTGACGGGAGGTCCCCAGATACGCAGTATTTT
TRBJ1-2 | - | - | TRBV6-1 | CASILRDIGHYGYTF | TGTGCCAGCATTCTCCGGGACATCGGACATTATGGCTACACCTTC
TRBJ1-1 | - | - | TRBV29-1 | CSVEGGGAETEAFF | TGCAGCGTTGAGGGCGGGGGCGCTGAGACTGAAGCTTTCTTT
TRBJ1-5 | TRBD1 | - | TRBV28 | CASSLWGQGHSNQPQHF | TGTGCCAGCAGTTTATGGGGACAGGGCCATAGCAATCAGCCCCAGCATTTT
TRBJ1-5 | - | - | TRBV28 | CASSPGSQPQHF | TGTGCCAGCAGTCCCGGGAGTCAGCCCCAGCATTTT
TRBJ2-5 | - | - | TRBV29-1 | CSVDRGSPGETQYF | TGCAGCGTTGACAGGGGTAGCCCGGGGGAGACCCAGTACTTC
TRBJ2-2 | - | - | TRBV6-1 | CASREGELFF | TGTGCCAGCCGAGAGGGGGAGCTGTTTTTT
TRBJ2-3 | TRBD2 | - | TRBV10-3 | CAIKGLAGPDTQYF | TGTGCCATCAAGGGACTAGCAGGCCCAGATACGCAGTATTTT
TRBJ1-1 | - | - | TRBV5-1 | CASMRGGETEAFF | TGCGCCAGCATGAGAGGGGGAGAAACTGAAGCTTTCTTT
TRBJ2-1 | TRBD2 | - | TRBV7-9 | CASSLPGLAGPSSYNEQFF | TGTGCCAGCAGCTTACCGGGACTAGCGGGACCCAGCTCCTACAATGAGCAGTTCTTC
TRBJ2-1 | TRBD2 | - | TRBV27 | CASSLETSGINEQFF | TGTGCCAGCAGTTTAGAGACTAGCGGGATTAATGAGCAGTTCTTC
TRBJ1-5 | - | - | TRBV29-1 | CSVAGVGNQPQHF | TGCAGCGTAGCAGGGGTTGGCAATCAGCCCCAGCATTTT
TRBJ1-4 | - | few | TRBV28 | CAGRTGLVVEKLFF | TGTGCCGGACGAACAGGGTTAGTAGTTGAAAAACTGTTTTTT
TRBJ2-3 | - | - | TRBV29-1 | CSVVIPPTDTQYF | TGCAGCGTTGTTATCCCCCCCACAGATACGCAGTATTTT
TRBJ1-6 | - | - | TRBV28 | CASSPPRSSPLHF | TGTGCCAGCAGTCCGCCCCGGTCCTCACCCCTCCACTTT
TRBJ2-5 | TRBD1 | - | TRBV5-1 | CASSSQGAGETQYF | TGCGCCAGCAGCTCCCAGGGGGCCGGGGAGACCCAGTACTTC
TRBJ2-5 | - | - | TRBV9 | CASSVQPGVKETQYF | TGTGCCAGCAGCGTACAGCCCGGGGTCAAAGAGACCCAGTACTTC
TRBJ2-7 | - | - | TRBV4-2 | CASSQSAGISYEQYF | TGTGCCAGCAGCCAATCGGCCGGGATTTCCTACGAGCAGTACTTC
TRBJ2-7 | TRBD2 | once | TRBV5-8 | CASSWPPRGGAGAGAHEQYF | TGTGCCAGCAGCTGGCCCCCCCGGGGGGGGGCAGGTGCGGGAGCCCACGAGCAGTACTTC
TRBJ2-3 | TRBD2 | - | TRBV2 | CASSVASGRSTDTQYF | TGTGCCAGCAGTGTGGCTAGCGGGAGGTCCACAGATACGCAGTATTTT
TRBJ1-2 | TRBD1 | once | TRBV6-5 | CASSYSILGDSYGYTF | TGTGCCAGCAGTTACTCGATTCTAGGGGACAGCTATGGCTACACCTTC
TRBJ2-2 | - | - | TRBV2 | CASSVRNTGELFF | TGTGCCAGCAGTGTGAGGAACACCGGGGAGCTGTTTTTT
TRBJ2-5 | TRBD2 | few | TRBV6-4 | CASSELAGSSQETQYF | TGTGCCAGCAGTGAGCTAGCGGGATCCTCGCAAGAGACCCAGTACTTC
TRBJ1-4 | - | - | TRBV28 | CASSLGKQGSTNEKLFF | TGTGCCAGCAGTTTGGGGAAACAGGGCTCAACTAATGAAAAACTGTTTTTT
TRBJ2-7 | - | - | TRBV5-1 | CASKVRVGSYEQYF | TGCGCCAGCAAAGTGCGGGTGGGTTCCTACGAGCAGTACTTC
TRBJ1-5 | TRBD1 | few | TRBV7-9 | CASSLAGGGNQPQHF | TGTGCCAGCAGTTTGGCAGGGGGCGGCAATCAGCCCCAGCATTTT
TRBJ1-5 | - | few | TRBV13 | CASSVREGGQPQHF | TGTGCCAGCAGCGTTAGGGAGGGAGGTCAGCCCCAGCATTTT
TRBJ1-4 | TRBD1 | - | TRBV6-4 | CASTRPPSQGLNEKLFF | TGTGCCAGCACCCGGCCCCCCTCACAGGGGCTTAATGAAAAACTGTTTTTT
TRBJ2-7 | TRBD2 | - | TRBV5-1 | CASSSRSSGSSYEQYF | TGCGCCAGCAGCTCCCGCTCTAGCGGAAGCTCCTACGAGCAGTACTTC
TRBJ2-7 | TRBD1 | once | TRBV9 | CASSPYPIGTAVYEQYF | TGTGCCAGCAGCCCATACCCCATCGGGACAGCAGTGTACGAGCAGTACTTC
TRBJ2-7 | TRBD1 | - | TRBV4-2 | CASSPRTGGEYEQYF | TGTGCCAGCAGCCCTCGGACAGGGGGCGAATACGAGCAGTACTTC
TRBJ1-1 | TRBD1 | - | TRBV9 | CASSLGQGNTEAFF | TGTGCCAGCAGCCTCGGACAGGGGAACACTGAAGCTTTCTTT
TRBJ2-1 | TRBD1 | - | TRBV7-9 | CASSPGQVVDEQFF | TGTGCCAGCAGCCCGGGACAGGTAGTCGATGAGCAGTTCTTC
TRBJ2-5 | TRBD2 | - | TRBV30 | CAWMRREGRRQETQYF | TGTGCCTGGATGCGGCGGGAGGGTAGAAGACAAGAGACCCAGTACTTC